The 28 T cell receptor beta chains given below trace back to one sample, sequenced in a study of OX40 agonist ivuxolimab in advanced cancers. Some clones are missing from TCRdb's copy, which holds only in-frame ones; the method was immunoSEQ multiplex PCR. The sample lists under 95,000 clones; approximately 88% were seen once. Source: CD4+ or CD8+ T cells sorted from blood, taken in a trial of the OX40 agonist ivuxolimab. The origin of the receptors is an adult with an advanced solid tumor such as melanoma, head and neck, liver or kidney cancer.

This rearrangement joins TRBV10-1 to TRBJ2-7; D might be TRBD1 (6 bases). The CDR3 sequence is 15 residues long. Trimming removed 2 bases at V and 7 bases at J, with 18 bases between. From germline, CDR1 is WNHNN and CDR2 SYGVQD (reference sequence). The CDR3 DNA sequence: TGCGCCAGCAGTGAGGAGGAGGCAGGGGTGAGAGAGCAGTACTTC. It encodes CASSEEEAGVREQYF.

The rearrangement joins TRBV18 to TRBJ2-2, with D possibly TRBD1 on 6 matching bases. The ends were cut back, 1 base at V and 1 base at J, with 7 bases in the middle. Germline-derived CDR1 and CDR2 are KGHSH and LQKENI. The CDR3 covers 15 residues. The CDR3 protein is CASSPQGVNTGELFF. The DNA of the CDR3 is TGTGCCAGCTCACCACAGGGGGTGAACACCGGGGAGCTGTTTTTT.

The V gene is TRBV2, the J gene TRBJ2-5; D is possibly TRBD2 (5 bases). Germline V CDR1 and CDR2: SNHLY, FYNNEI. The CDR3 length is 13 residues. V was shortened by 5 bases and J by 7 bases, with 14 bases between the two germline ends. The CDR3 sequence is CASSRAREGTQYF. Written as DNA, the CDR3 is TGTGCCAGCAGTAGGGCGAGGGAAGGGACCCAGTACTTC.

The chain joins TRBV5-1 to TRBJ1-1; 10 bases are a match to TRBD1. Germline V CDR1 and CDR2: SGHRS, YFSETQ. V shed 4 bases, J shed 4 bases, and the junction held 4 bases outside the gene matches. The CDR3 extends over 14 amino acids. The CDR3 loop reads CASSAGQGGTEAFF. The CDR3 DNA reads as TGCGCCAGCAGCGCCGGACAGGGGGGCACTGAAGCTTTCTTT.

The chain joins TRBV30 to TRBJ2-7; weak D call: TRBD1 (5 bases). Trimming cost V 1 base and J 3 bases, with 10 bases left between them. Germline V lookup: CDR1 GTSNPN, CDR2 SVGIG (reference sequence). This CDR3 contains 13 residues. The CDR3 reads CAWSDRYLYEQYF. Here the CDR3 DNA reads TGTGCCTGGAGTGACAGGTATCTCTACGAGCAGTACTTC.

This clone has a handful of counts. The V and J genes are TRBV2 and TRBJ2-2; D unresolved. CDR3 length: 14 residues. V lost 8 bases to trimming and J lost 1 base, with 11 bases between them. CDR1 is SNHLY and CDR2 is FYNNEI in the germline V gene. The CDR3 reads CASRQVQNTGELFF. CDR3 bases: TGTGCCAGCCGCCAGGTCCAGAACACCGGGGAGCTGTTTTTT. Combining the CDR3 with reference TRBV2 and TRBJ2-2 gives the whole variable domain EPEVTQTPSHQVTQMGQEVILRCVPISNHLYFYWYRQILGQKVEFLVSFYNNEISEKSEIFDDQFSVERPDGSNFTLKIRSTKLEDSAMYFCASRQVQNTGELFFGEGSRLTVL.

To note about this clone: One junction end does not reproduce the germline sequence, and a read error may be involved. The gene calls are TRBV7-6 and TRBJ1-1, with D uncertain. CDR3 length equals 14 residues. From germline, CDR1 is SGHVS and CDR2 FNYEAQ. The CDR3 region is CASSLAGMNTEAFF. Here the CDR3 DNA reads TGTGCCAGCAGCCTAGCAGGCATGAACACTGAAGCTTTCTTT.

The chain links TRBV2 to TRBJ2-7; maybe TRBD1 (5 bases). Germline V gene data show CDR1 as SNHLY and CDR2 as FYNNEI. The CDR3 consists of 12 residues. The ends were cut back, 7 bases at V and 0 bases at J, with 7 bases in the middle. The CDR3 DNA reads TGTGCCAGCAAACAGGACTCCTACGAGCAGTACTTC. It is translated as CASKQDSYEQYF.

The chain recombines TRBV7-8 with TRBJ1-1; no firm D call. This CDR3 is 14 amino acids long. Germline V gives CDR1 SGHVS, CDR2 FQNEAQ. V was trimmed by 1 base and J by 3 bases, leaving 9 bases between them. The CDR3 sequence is CASSLGGRYTEAFF. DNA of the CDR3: TGTGCCAGCAGCTTAGGAGGACGGTACACTGAAGCTTTCTTT.

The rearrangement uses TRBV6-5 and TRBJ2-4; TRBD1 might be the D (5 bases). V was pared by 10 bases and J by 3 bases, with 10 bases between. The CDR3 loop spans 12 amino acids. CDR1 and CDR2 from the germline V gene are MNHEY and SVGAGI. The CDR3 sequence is CATEGDKNIQYF. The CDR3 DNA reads TGTGCCACTGAAGGGGACAAAAACATTCAGTACTTC.

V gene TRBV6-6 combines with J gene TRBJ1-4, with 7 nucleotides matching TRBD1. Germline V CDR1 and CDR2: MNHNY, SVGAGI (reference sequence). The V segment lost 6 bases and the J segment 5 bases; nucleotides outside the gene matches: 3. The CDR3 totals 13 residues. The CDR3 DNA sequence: TGTGCCAGCAGCTTACAGGGGAATGAAAAACTGTTTTTT. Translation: CASSLQGNEKLFF.

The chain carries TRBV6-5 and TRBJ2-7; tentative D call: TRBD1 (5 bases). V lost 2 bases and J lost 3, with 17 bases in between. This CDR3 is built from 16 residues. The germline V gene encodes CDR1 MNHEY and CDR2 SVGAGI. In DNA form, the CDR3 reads TGTGCCAGCAGTTACGTTCAGGGTGGTAGTAACTACGAGCAGTACTTC. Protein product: CASSYVQGGSNYEQYF.

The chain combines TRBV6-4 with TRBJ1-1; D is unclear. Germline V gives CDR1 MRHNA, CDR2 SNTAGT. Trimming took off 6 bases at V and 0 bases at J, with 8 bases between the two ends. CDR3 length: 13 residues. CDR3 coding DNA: TGTGCCAGCAGACTTACACTGAACACTGAAGCTTTCTTT. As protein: CASRLTLNTEAFF.

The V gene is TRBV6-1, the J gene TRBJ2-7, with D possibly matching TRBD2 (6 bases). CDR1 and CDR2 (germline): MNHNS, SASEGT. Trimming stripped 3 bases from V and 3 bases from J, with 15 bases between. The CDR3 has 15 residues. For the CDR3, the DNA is TGTGCCAGCAGTGACCCTGGAGGGCCAGACTACGAGCAGTACTTC. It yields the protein CASSDPGGPDYEQYF.

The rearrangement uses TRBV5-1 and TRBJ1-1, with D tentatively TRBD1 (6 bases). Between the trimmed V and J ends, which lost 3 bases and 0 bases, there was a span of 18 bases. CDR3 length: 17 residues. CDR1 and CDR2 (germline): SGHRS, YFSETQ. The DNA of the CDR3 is TGCGCCAGCAGCTGGGGGAACAGGGCATTAATGAACACTGAAGCTTTCTTT. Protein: CASSWGNRALMNTEAFF. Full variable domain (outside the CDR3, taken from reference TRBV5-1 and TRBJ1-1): KAGVTQTPRYLIKTRGQQVTLSCSPISGHRSVSWYQQTPGQGLQFLFEYFSETQRNKGNFPGRFSGRQFSNSRSEMNVSTLELGDSALYLCASSWGNRALMNTEAFFGQGTRLTVV.

CDR3 DNA: TGTGCCAGCAGTTTGAAGCCAGGGGGGGTTAACGAGCAGTACTTC. Protein sequence: CASSLKPGGVNEQYF. The chain has TRBV27 and TRBJ2-7; D possibly uses TRBD1 or TRBD2 (7 bases each). V shed 3 bases and J shed 5 bases, with 17 bases lying between them. CDR3 length: 15 residues. CDR1 and CDR2 from the germline V gene are MNHEY and SMNVEV (reference sequence).

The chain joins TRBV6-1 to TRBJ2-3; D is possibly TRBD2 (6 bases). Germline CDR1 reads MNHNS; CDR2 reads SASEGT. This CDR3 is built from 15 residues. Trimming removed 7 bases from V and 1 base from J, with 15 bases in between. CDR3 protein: CASIATWGGTDTQYF. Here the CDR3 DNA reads TGTGCCAGCATCGCGACCTGGGGGGGCACAGATACGCAGTATTTT.

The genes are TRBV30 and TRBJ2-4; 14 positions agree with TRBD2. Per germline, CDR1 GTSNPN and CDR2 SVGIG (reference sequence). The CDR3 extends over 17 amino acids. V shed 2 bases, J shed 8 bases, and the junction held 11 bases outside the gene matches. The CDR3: CAWSTGGLAGVYDIQYF. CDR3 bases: TGTGCCTGGAGTACTGGGGGACTAGCGGGAGTCTATGACATTCAGTACTTC.

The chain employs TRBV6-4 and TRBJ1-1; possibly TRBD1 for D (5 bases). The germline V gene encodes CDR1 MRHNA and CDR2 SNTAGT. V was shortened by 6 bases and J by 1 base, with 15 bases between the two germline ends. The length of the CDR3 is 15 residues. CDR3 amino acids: CASSITPGGNTEAFF. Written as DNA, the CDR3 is TGTGCCAGCAGCATAACCCCGGGGGGGAACACTGAAGCTTTCTTT.

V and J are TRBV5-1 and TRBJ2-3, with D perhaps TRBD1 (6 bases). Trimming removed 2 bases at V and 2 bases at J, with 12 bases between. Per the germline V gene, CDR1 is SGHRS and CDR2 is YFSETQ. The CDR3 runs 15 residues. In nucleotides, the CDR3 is TGCGCCAGCAGCTTCATACAGGGTCACACAGATACGCAGTATTTT. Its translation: CASSFIQGHTDTQYF.

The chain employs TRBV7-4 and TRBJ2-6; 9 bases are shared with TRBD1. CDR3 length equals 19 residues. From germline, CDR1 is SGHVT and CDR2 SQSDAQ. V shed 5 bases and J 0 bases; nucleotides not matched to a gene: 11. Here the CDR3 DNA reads TGTGCCAGCAGCCCCTTACGACAGGGGGGTACCTCTGGGGCCAACGTCCTGACTTTC. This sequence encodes CASSPLRQGGTSGANVLTF.

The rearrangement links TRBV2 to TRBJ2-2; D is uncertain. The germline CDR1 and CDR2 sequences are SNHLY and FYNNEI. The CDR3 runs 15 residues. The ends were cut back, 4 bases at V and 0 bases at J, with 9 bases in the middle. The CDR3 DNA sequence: TGTGCCAGCAGTGCTTCAGATCCGAACACCGGGGAGCTGTTTTTT. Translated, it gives CASSASDPNTGELFF.

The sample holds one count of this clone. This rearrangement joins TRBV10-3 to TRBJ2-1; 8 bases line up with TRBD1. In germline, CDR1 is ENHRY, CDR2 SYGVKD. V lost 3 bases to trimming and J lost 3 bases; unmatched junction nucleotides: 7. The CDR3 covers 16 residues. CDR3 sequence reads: CAISDPTGGSYNEQFF. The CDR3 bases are TGTGCCATCAGTGACCCCACAGGGGGGAGCTACAATGAGCAGTTCTTC.

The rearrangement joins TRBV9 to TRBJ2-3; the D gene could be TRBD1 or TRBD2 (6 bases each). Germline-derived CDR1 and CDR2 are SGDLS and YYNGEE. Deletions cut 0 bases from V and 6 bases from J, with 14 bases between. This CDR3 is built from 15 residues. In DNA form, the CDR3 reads TGTGCCAGCAGCGTAGCCGGGGGCTGGAGGGATACGCAGTATTTT. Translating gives CASSVAGGWRDTQYF.

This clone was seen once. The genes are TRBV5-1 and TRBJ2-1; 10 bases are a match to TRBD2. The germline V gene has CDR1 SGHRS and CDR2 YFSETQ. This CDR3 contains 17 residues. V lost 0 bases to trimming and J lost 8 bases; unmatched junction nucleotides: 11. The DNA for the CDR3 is TGCGCCAGCAGCTTGGTCCGGACTAGCGGTGCCATCGATGAGCAGTTCTTC. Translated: CASSLVRTSGAIDEQFF.

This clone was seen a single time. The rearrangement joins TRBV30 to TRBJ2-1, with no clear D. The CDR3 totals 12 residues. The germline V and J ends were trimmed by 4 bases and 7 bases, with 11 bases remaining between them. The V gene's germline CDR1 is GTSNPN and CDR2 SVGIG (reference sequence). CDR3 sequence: CAWTPLENEQFF. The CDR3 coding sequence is TGTGCCTGGACTCCGTTAGAAAATGAGCAGTTCTTC.

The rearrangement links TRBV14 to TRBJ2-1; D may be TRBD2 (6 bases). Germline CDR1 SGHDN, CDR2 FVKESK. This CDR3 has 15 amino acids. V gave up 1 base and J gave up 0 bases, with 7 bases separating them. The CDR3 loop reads CASSQAGVSYNEQFF. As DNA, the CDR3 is TGTGCCAGCAGCCAAGCGGGGGTCTCCTACAATGAGCAGTTCTTC.

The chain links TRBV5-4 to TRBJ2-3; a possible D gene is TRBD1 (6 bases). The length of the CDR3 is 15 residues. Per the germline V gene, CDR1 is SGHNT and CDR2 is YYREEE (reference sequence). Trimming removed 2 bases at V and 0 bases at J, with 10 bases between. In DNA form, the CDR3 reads TGTGCCAGCAGCTTCGACAGGACTAGCACAGATACGCAGTATTTT. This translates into CASSFDRTSTDTQYF.